This T cell receptor (beta chain) was identified in a study of blood T cell repertoires in COVID-19. The CDR3 extends over 16 amino acids. In germline, CDR1 is LNHNV, CDR2 YYDKDF (reference sequence). V was shortened by 0 bases and J by 8 bases, with 17 bases between the two germline ends. Original data processing: Counts of nucleated cells, estimated from reference gene primer amplification, were obtained. Libraries were prepared by immunoSEQ multiplex PCR; TCRdb keeps only in-frame clonotypes and omits some of them. V and J calls and clone size follow that table, whereas D and trimming were derived from the DNA. The data show more than 85,000 clones, 80% to 95% seen once.

This chain links TRBV15 with TRBJ1-5; D perhaps matches TRBD1 (5 bases). This receptor was obtained from a man aged 18 to 35 with acute or convalescent COVID-19. The sample taken for sequencing was peripheral blood. In DNA, the CDR3 is TGTGCCACCAGCAGAGATCCTAACGCAGGGTGGGAGCCCCAGCATTTT. Residues: CATSRDPNAGWEPQHF.